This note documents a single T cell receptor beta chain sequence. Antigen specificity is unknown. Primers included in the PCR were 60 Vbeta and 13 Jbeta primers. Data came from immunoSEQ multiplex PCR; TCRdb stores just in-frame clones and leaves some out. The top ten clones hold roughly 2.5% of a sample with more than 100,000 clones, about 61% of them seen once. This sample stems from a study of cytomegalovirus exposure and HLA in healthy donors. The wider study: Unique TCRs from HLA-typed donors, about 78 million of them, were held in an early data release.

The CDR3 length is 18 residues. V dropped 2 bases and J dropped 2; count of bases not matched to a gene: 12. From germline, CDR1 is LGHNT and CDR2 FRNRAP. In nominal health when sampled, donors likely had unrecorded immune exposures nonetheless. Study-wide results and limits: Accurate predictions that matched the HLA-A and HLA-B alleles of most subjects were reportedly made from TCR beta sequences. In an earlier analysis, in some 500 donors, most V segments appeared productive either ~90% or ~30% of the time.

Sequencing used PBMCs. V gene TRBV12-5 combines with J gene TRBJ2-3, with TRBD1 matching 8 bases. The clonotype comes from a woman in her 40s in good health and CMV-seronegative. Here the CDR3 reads CASGLRTGSAGDTDTQYF. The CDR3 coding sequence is TGTGCTAGTGGTTTGCGGACAGGGAGCGCCGGGGACACAGATACGCAGTATTTT.